The entry below describes one T cell receptor (beta chain). Its antigen remains unknown. The sample originates from a study of T cell repertoires in ileal Crohn's disease. At the level of the study: Surgery for a complication: stricturing in 61%, penetrating in 39%.

V lost 3 bases and J lost 9, with 10 bases in between. Germline V gives CDR1 MNHNS, CDR2 SASEGT. CDR3 size: 12 residues. Study conclusions and caveats: All patients with clonality above 26.8% had endoscopic recurrence.

The assay was immunoSEQ multiplex PCR, and TCRdb's table has in-frame clones only and misses some. The sample yields approximately 18,000 clones, about 60% seen once. This clonotype was obtained from an adult with Crohn's disease. The V call is TRBV6-1, the J call TRBJ2-3, with D unclear. Sample: ileal tissue. CDR3 sequence reads: CASSDGRNTQYF. The CDR3 coding sequence is TGTGCCAGCAGTGATGGCAGAAACACGCAGTATTTT.